The 2 T cell receptor beta chains below all came from one sample that was sequenced in a study of T cells in tumors after PD-1 blockade. Clones were read by immunoSEQ multiplex PCR, and TCRdb kept only the in-frame ones, dropping some. The sample includes approximately 47,000 clones, 79% of them seen just once. Material: PBMCs, obtained before anti-PD-1 therapy. Every receptor here comes from a human donor with advanced basal cell or squamous cell carcinoma (not recorded which).

This chain joins TRBV27 and TRBJ2-5; the match to TRBD1 covers 7 bases. The CDR3 loop spans 14 amino acids. The ends lost 1 base at V and 5 bases at J; junction bases unmatched: 4. Germline lookup yields CDR1 MNHEY and CDR2 SMNVEV (reference sequence). In DNA form, the CDR3 reads TGTGCCAGCAGTTTATTAGAGGGGGCGGAGACCCAGTACTTC. It is translated as CASSLLEGAETQYF.

The J gene is TRBJ2-3, the V gene TRBV7-6; maybe TRBD2 (6 bases). V dropped 1 base and J dropped 3 bases, with 14 bases sitting between them. This CDR3 comprises 16 residues. The germline gives CDR1 SGHVS, CDR2 FNYEAQ. CDR3 loop: CASSLVMGGGTDTQYF. The CDR3 DNA is TGTGCCAGCAGCTTAGTAATGGGGGGTGGTACAGATACGCAGTATTTT. Combining the CDR3 with reference TRBV7-6 and TRBJ2-3 gives the whole variable domain GAGVSQSPRYKVTKRGQDVALRCDPISGHVSLYWYRQALGQGPEFLTYFNYEAQQDKSGLPNDRFSAERPEGSISTLTIQRTEQRDSAMYRCASSLVMGGGTDTQYFGPGTRLTVL.